Below are 26 T cell receptor beta chains sequenced from a single sample in a study of shared T cell receptors in the human thymus. Repertoires were generated with immunoSEQ multiplex PCR, while TCRdb's copy carries only in-frame clones and drops some. Of around 340,000 clones listed, 85% to 95% are singletons. The sample was thymocytes. Receptors originate from a human donor.

Details on this clone: One end of the junction is discordant with germline, which a read error may explain. CDR3: CASSPASGTEAFF. The CDR3 nucleotides read TGTGCTAGCAGCCCTGCCTCGGGCACTGAAGCTTTCTTT. The chain employs TRBV7-7 and TRBJ1-1; D gene uncertain. In germline, CDR1 is SSHAT, CDR2 FNYEAQ (reference sequence). The CDR3 is made up of 13 amino acids.

This clone was seen only once. The chain couples TRBV28 to TRBJ2-1; no reliable D call. Germline loops: CDR1 MDHEN, CDR2 SYDVKM. The V end lost 6 bases, the J end lost 9 bases, and 18 bases lay between the germline ends. The CDR3 covers 14 residues. The CDR3 DNA sequence: TGTGCCAGCAGCTCCGAGTCCTGGAAAGGTGAGCAGTTCTTC. It specifies CASSSESWKGEQFF. The entire variable domain, with the rest obtained from reference TRBV28 and TRBJ2-1, is as follows: DVKVTQSSRYLVKRTGEKVFLECVQDMDHENMFWYRQDPGLGLRLIYFSYDVKMKEKGDIPEGYSVSREKKERFSLILESASTNQTSMYLCASSSESWKGEQFFGPGTRLTVL.

This rearrangement joins TRBV28 to TRBJ1-5; TRBD1 aligns across 10 bases. Germline loops: CDR1 MDHEN, CDR2 SYDVKM. Losses at the gene ends were 5 bases for V and 6 bases for J; bases not matched to a gene: 7. The CDR3 is 15 residues long. The CDR3 DNA follows: TGTGCCAGCAGTCTGCCGGGACAGGGGATTCAGCCCCAGCATTTT. Protein product: CASSLPGQGIQPQHF.

The rearrangement joins TRBV6-4 to TRBJ1-2, with a possible D match to TRBD1 (5 bases). Trimming left V 2 bases short and J 0 bases short, with 19 bases between. Looked up from germline, CDR1 is MRHNA and CDR2 is SNTAGT. This CDR3 region has 18 residues. The CDR3 sequence: CASSDPSYRTPTNYGYTF. DNA for the CDR3: TGTGCCAGCAGTGACCCGTCGTATCGGACACCGACTAACTATGGCTACACCTTC.

The rearrangement joins TRBV27 to TRBJ1-4; no clear D. CDR3 size: 15 residues. Germline loops: CDR1 MNHEY, CDR2 SMNVEV (reference sequence). V was shortened by 3 bases and J by 0 bases, with 8 bases between the two germline ends. The CDR3 here is CASSLMGATNEKLFF. The CDR3 DNA follows: TGTGCCAGCAGTTTGATGGGTGCAACTAATGAAAAACTGTTTTTT. Full variable domain (remainder filled in from reference TRBV27 and TRBJ1-4): EAQVTQNPRYLITVTGKKLTVTCSQNMNHEYMSWYRQDPGLGLRQIYYSMNVEVTDKGDVPEGYKVSRKEKRNFPLILESPSPNQTSLYFCASSLMGATNEKLFFGSGTQLSVL.

J is TRBJ1-1 and V is TRBV6-4; D might be TRBD1 (5 bases). Trimming stripped 3 bases from V and 1 base from J, with 12 bases between. Germline CDR1 reads MRHNA; CDR2 reads SNTAGT. The CDR3 loop spans 15 amino acids. The CDR3 coding sequence is TGTGCCAGCAGTGAAGGAGACAGTCAGAACACTGAAGCTTTCTTT. Encoded protein: CASSEGDSQNTEAFF.

In this sample, this clone turned up once. V and J are TRBV4-1 and TRBJ2-1; 12 bases are a match to TRBD2. The germline V gene has CDR1 MGHRA and CDR2 YSYEKL. CDR3 length equals 16 residues. V lost 0 bases to trimming and J lost 8 bases; unmatched junction nucleotides: 5. CDR3 protein: CASSQDRLAGGYEQFF. The DNA for the CDR3 is TGCGCCAGCAGCCAAGATCGGCTAGCGGGAGGGTATGAGCAGTTCTTC.

In its sample, this clone was seen once. This chain connects TRBV11-2 to TRBJ2-2; 7 bases agree with TRBD1. Germline-derived CDR1 and CDR2 are SGHAT and FQNNGV. This CDR3 comprises 18 residues. The junction had 16 bases not matched to a gene; V was cut back by 5 bases and J by 4 bases. The CDR3 region has the DNA TGTGCCAGCAGCATACCGGACAGGAACCGAGTGGGCACCGGGGAGCTGTTTTTT. This translates into CASSIPDRNRVGTGELFF.

The genes are TRBV18 and TRBJ2-4; D is possibly TRBD2 (6 bases). There are 18 residues in the CDR3. V gave up 3 bases and J gave up 0 bases, with 18 bases separating them. Per the germline V gene, CDR1 is KGHSH and CDR2 is LQKENI. CDR3 amino acids: CASSPAGGGLLAKNIQYF. The DNA of the CDR3 is TGTGCCAGCTCACCGGCTGGAGGAGGGCTTCTAGCCAAAAACATTCAGTACTTC.

The chain has TRBV6-5 and TRBJ2-1; D possibly corresponds to TRBD2 (5 bases). V was trimmed by 0 bases and J by 6 bases, leaving 15 bases between them. The CDR3 has 16 residues. CDR1 is MNHEY, CDR2 SVGAGI, per germline. The CDR3 sequence is CASSYSMRVWLNEQFF. The DNA for the CDR3 is TGTGCCAGCAGTTACTCGATGAGGGTTTGGCTCAATGAGCAGTTCTTC.

V gene TRBV6-5 combines with J gene TRBJ1-1; TRBD1 agrees at 7 bases. CDR3 length: 15 amino acids. V lost 5 bases to trimming and J lost 1 base; unmatched junction nucleotides: 7. Germline-derived CDR1 and CDR2 are MNHEY and SVGAGI. The CDR3 DNA reads as TGTGCCAGCAGTACTCGGGGGACAGCGAACACTGAAGCTTTCTTT. Amino acids: CASSTRGTANTEAFF.

This chain links TRBV28 with TRBJ1-4, with 7 bases matching TRBD1. The J segment lost 3 bases and the V segment lost 8 bases, leaving 9 bases of the junction unmatched. The CDR3 consists of 15 residues. The germline gives CDR1 MDHEN, CDR2 SYDVKM. The CDR3 here is CASGPQGDPNEKLFF. CDR3 coding DNA: TGTGCCAGCGGGCCCCAGGGGGATCCTAATGAAAAACTGTTTTTT.

J is TRBJ2-7 and V is TRBV9; the D is unclear. Trimming stripped 0 bases from V and 6 bases from J, with 16 bases between. The germline CDR1 and CDR2 sequences are SGDLS and YYNGEE. The CDR3 is made up of 15 amino acids. The CDR3 spells CASSVDNLQLSEQYF. CDR3 in DNA: TGTGCCAGCAGCGTAGATAATCTCCAACTGTCCGAGCAGTACTTC.

The chain employs TRBV28 and TRBJ2-7; TRBD1 matches at 7 bases. This CDR3 region has 15 residues. V shed 2 bases and J 5 bases; nucleotides not matched to a gene: 9. CDR1 is MDHEN, CDR2 SYDVKM, per germline. The CDR3 here is CASSLGSTGIHEQYF. CDR3 sequence (DNA): TGTGCCAGCAGTTTAGGGTCGACAGGGATCCACGAGCAGTACTTC.

The V call is TRBV6-5, the J call TRBJ2-2; D gene uncertain. V lost 7 bases and J lost 7, with 19 bases in between. The CDR3 length is 15 residues. Germline V gives CDR1 MNHEY, CDR2 SVGAGI. CDR3 bases: TGTGCCAGCACCCCCAATCCGCCTCCTAGCGGGGAGCTGTTTTTT. It specifies CASTPNPPPSGELFF.

The sample holds one count of this clone. V is TRBV6-1 and J is TRBJ1-1; unclear D gene. V was cut by 8 bases and J by 0 bases, with 10 bases left in between. This CDR3 is built from 13 residues. CDR1 and CDR2 from the germline V gene are MNHNS and SASEGT. CDR3 loop: CASGPQMNTEAFF. Written as DNA, the CDR3 is TGTGCCAGCGGACCCCAAATGAACACTGAAGCTTTCTTT.

The chain couples TRBV28 to TRBJ2-5; 8 bases line up with TRBD2. Germline lookup yields CDR1 MDHEN and CDR2 SYDVKM. V was clipped by 10 bases and J by 5 bases; unmatched bases: 15. This CDR3 region has 15 residues. The CDR3 is CATLAPGLVGETQYF. In DNA form, the CDR3 reads TGTGCCACCCTGGCCCCGGGACTAGTGGGTGAGACCCAGTACTTC.

The gene calls are TRBV19 and TRBJ2-1; 9 nucleotides align to TRBD2. The CDR3 has 14 amino acids. From germline, CDR1 is LNHDA and CDR2 SQIVND (reference sequence). Unmatched junction bases numbered 2, after V lost 8 bases and J lost 0 bases. CDR3 region: CASASGTSYNEQFF. CDR3 DNA sequence: TGTGCCAGTGCTAGCGGGACCTCCTACAATGAGCAGTTCTTC.

This clone appeared once. The V gene is TRBV7-2, the J gene TRBJ1-5; TRBD1 agrees at 7 bases. J was trimmed by 0 bases and V by 5 bases; bases with no gene match: 7. This CDR3 is built from 16 residues. Germline CDR1 is SGHTA and CDR2 is FQGNSA. This CDR3 reads CASSLPRGYSNQPQHF. The CDR3 DNA is TGTGCCAGCAGCCTTCCCAGGGGGTATAGCAATCAGCCCCAGCATTTT.

This chain connects TRBV28 to TRBJ1-3; 11 bases line up with TRBD1. The CDR3 has 19 amino acids. Germline-derived CDR1 and CDR2 are MDHEN and SYDVKM. V shed 7 bases, J shed 4 bases, and the junction held 18 bases outside the gene matches. The CDR3, as DNA: TGTGCCAGCAATTTTTATATGGGCGGACAGGGGGCGGGAGGAAACACCATATATTTT. Translating it yields CASNFYMGGQGAGGNTIYF.

This clone was detected once. J is TRBJ1-1 and V is TRBV6-1; TRBD1 agrees at 7 bases. The trim removed 4 bases at V and 3 bases at J, leaving 5 bases unmatched. Germline values: CDR1 MNHNS, CDR2 SASEGT. CDR3 length: 14 residues. The CDR3 DNA reads TGTGCCAGCAGTGGGCGGGACAGATACACTGAAGCTTTCTTT. Its protein product is CASSGRDRYTEAFF.

The chain links TRBV28 to TRBJ2-3; 8 bases map to TRBD1. V trimming: 6 bases; J trimming: 5 bases; junction bases outside the gene matches: 10. This CDR3 comprises 15 residues. Germline values: CDR1 MDHEN, CDR2 SYDVKM. CDR3 sequence reads: CASSPGAGQVDTQYF. As DNA, the CDR3 is TGTGCCAGCAGCCCAGGGGCGGGACAGGTAGATACGCAGTATTTT.

This clone has only one observation. The J gene is TRBJ1-1, the V gene TRBV2; 7 bases agree with TRBD1. The CDR3 is made up of 15 amino acids. V dropped 6 bases and J dropped 6; count of bases not matched to a gene: 13. Germline V gene sequence: CDR1 SNHLY, CDR2 FYNNEI. The CDR3 region is CASSAPNRGEAEAFF. CDR3 DNA: TGTGCCAGCAGCGCGCCTAACAGGGGTGAGGCTGAAGCTTTCTTT.

This chain links TRBV7-9 with TRBJ1-1; no clear D. V lost 1 base and J lost 5, with 20 bases in between. Germline loops: CDR1 SEHNR, CDR2 FQNEAQ (reference sequence). There are 17 residues in the CDR3. CDR3 DNA sequence: TGTGCCAGCAGCTTAGAGCCCAATACCCCACTGGAGACTGAAGCTTTCTTT. Translation: CASSLEPNTPLETEAFF.

The chain has TRBV7-9 and TRBJ2-3; D ambiguous. The CDR3 sequence is 14 residues long. Trimming shortened V by 1 base and J by 0 bases, and 5 bases separated the two germline ends. CDR1 and CDR2 from the germline V gene are SEHNR and FQNEAQ (reference sequence). The CDR3 sequence is CASSLGASTDTQYF. The CDR3 DNA reads TGTGCCAGCAGCTTAGGAGCTAGCACAGATACGCAGTATTTT.

The V and J genes are TRBV7-9 and TRBJ1-4; D gene unclear. This CDR3 has 16 amino acids. V was clipped by 4 bases and J by 0 bases, with 12 bases between them. Germline V gives CDR1 SEHNR, CDR2 FQNEAQ (reference sequence). CDR3 loop: CASSSYSVSTNEKLFF. The CDR3, as DNA: TGTGCCAGCAGCTCGTACAGCGTATCAACTAATGAAAAACTGTTTTTT.